This T cell receptor (beta chain) is from a study of blood T cells in healthy people across ages. Findings and limits, study-wide: Shifts in expanded clonotypes may have been confounded by donor CMV status, which was unknown.

The use of a sample-barcoded 5' primer and a J-beta primer mix characterized a second PCR of about 6 to 11 cycles. TCRdb redid the calling of the 5' RACE reads with MiXCR, one entry per CDR3 protein. The table shows more than 450,000 distinct CDR3 sequences, with about 27% occurring only once. Worth noting for this clonotype: What it binds is unknown.

The CDR3 runs 11 residues. V was shortened by 4 bases and J by 5 bases, with 8 bases between the two germline ends. Germline CDR1 reads SQVTM; CDR2 reads ANQGSEA. This sample also appeared in a second study, on T cells of mothers and their children.

This clonotype originated in a boy aged 2 to 10 in good health. The chain joins TRBV29-1 to TRBJ2-5; TRBD1 is a possible D gene (5 bases). Source material: blood. CDR3 bases: TGCAGCGTTGCCAGGGATGAGACCCAGTACTTC. Its translation is CSVARDETQYF.